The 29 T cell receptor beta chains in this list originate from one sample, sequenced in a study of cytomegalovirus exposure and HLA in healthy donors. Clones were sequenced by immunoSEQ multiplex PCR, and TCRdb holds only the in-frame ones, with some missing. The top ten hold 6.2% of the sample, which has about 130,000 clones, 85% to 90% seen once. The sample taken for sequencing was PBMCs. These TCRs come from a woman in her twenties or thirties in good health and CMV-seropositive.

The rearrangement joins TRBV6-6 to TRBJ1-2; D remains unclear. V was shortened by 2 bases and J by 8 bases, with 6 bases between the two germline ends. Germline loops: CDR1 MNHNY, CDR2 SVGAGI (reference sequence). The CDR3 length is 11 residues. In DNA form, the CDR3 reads TGTGCCAGCAGTTACGAGGGCGGCTACACCTTC. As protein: CASSYEGGYTF.

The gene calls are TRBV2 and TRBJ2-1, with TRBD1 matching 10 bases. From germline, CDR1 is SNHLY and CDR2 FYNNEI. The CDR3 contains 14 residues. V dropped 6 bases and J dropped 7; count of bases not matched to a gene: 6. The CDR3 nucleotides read TGTGCCAGCAGAAGACAGGGGGCTTCAAATGAGCAGTTCTTC. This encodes CASRRQGASNEQFF.

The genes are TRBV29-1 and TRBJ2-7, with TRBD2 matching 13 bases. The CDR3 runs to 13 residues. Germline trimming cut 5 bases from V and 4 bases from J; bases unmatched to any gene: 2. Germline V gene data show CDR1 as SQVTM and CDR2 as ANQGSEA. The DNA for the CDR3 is TGCAGCGTTATGGGACTAGCGGGATACGAGCAGTACTTC. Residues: CSVMGLAGYEQYF.

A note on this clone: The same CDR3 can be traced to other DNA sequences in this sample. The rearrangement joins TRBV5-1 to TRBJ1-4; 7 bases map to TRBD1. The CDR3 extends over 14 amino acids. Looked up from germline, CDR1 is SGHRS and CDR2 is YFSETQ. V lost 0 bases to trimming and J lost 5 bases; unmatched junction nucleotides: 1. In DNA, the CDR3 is TGCGCCAGCAGCTTGGGACAGGGAAATGAAAAACTGTTTTTT. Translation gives CASSLGQGNEKLFF.

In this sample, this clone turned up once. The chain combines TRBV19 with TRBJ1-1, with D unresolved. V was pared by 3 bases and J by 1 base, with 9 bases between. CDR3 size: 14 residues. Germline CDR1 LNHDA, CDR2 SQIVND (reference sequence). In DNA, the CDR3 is TGTGCCAGTAGTATCTGGCAGGCGAACACTGAAGCTTTCTTT. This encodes CASSIWQANTEAFF.

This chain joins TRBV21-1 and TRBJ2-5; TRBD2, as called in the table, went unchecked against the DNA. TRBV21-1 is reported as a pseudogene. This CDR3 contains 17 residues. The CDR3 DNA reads TGTGCCAGCAGCAGCTCGCCGGGCTGGGGGGGACAAGAGACCCAGTACTTC. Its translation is CASSSSPGWGGQETQYF.

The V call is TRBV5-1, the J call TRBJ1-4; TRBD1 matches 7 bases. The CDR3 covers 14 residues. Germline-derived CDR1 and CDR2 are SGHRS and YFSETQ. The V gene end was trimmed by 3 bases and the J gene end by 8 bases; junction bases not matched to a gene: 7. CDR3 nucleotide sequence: TGCGCCAGCAGCTCGGGACAGCCAACAGAAAAACTGTTTTTT. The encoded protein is CASSSGQPTEKLFF.

The CDR3 sequence: CASSHQWSAGNTIYF. In nucleotides, the CDR3 is TGCGCCAGCAGCCACCAGTGGAGCGCTGGAAACACCATATATTTT. The chain has TRBV4-1 and TRBJ1-3; D call uncertain. V was clipped by 3 bases and J by 2 bases, with 11 bases between them. Germline CDR1 reads MGHRA; CDR2 reads YSYEKL. This CDR3 contains 15 residues.

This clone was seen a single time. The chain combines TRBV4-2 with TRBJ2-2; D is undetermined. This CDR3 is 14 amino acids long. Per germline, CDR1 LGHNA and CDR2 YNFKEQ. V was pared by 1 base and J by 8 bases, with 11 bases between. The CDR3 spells CASSQGGASGELFF. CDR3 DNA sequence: TGTGCCAGCAGCCAAGGCGGAGCGTCAGGGGAGCTGTTTTTT.

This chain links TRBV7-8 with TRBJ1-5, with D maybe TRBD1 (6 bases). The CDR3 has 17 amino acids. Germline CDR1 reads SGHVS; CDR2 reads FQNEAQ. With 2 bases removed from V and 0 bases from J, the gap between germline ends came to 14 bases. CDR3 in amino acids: CASSLRDRRNSNQPQHF. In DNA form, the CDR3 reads TGTGCCAGCAGCTTACGAGACAGGCGGAATAGCAATCAGCCCCAGCATTTT.

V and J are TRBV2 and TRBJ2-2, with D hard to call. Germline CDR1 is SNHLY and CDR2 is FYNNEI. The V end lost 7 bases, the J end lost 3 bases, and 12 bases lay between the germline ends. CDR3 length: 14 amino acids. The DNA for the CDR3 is TGTGCCAGCACCCTGGCTGACTACACCGGGGAGCTGTTTTTT. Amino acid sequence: CASTLADYTGELFF.

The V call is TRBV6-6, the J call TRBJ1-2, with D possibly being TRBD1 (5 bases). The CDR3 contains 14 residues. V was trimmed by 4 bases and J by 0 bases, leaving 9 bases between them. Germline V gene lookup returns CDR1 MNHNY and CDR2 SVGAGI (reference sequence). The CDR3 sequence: CASSSTESNYGYTF. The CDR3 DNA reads TGTGCCAGCAGTTCGACAGAGTCTAACTATGGCTACACCTTC.

The CDR3 here is CASSPGASGVYNEQFF. CDR3 in DNA: TGTGCCAGCAGCCCAGGGGCTAGCGGGGTCTACAATGAGCAGTTCTTC. This chain links TRBV13 with TRBJ2-1; 9 bases map to TRBD2. The CDR3 covers 16 residues. In germline, CDR1 is PRHDT, CDR2 FYEKMQ (reference sequence). V lost 5 bases to trimming and J lost 3 bases; unmatched junction nucleotides: 8.

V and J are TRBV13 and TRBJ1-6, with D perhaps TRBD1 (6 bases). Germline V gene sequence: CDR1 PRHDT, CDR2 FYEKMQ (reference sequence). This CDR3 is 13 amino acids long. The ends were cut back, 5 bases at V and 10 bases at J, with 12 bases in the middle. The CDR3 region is CASSLWGGSPLHF. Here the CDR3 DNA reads TGTGCCAGCAGCCTGTGGGGGGGCTCACCCCTCCACTTT. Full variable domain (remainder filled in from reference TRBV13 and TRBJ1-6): AAGVIQSPRHLIKEKRETATLKCYPIPRHDTVYWYQQGPGQDPQFLISFYEKMQSDKGSIPDRFSAQQFSDYHSELNMSSLELGDSALYFCASSLWGGSPLHFGNGTRLTVT.

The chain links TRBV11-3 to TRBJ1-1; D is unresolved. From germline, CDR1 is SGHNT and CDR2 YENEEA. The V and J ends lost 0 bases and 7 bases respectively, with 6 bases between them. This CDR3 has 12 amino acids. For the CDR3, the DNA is TGTGCCAGCAGCTTAGAGGGAGATGAAGCTTTCTTT. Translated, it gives CASSLEGDEAFF.

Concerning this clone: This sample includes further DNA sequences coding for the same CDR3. Here the CDR3 DNA reads TGTGCCAGCTCATCCGACAGCTCCTACGAGCAGTACTTC. This encodes CASSSDSSYEQYF. The chain uses TRBV18 and TRBJ2-7; a weak D match, TRBD1 (5 bases). V was clipped by 5 bases and J by 0 bases, with 8 bases between them. Per germline, CDR1 KGHSH and CDR2 LQKENI. CDR3 length: 13 amino acids. The complete variable domain, with remaining parts taken from reference TRBV18 and TRBJ2-7, reads NAGVMQNPRHLVRRRGQEARLRCSPMKGHSHVYWYRQLPEEGLKFMVYLQKENIIDESGMPKERFSAEFPKEGPSILRIQQVVRGDSAAYFCASSSDSSYEQYFGPGTRLTVT.

The CDR3 coding sequence is TGTGCCAGTAGTATAGAGGAGTATCAGCCCCAGCATTTT. It translates to CASSIEEYQPQHF. The rearrangement joins TRBV19 to TRBJ1-5; D remains ambiguous. This CDR3 comprises 13 residues. The V and J ends lost 0 bases and 5 bases respectively, with 5 bases between them. CDR1 and CDR2 (germline): LNHDA, SQIVND (reference sequence).

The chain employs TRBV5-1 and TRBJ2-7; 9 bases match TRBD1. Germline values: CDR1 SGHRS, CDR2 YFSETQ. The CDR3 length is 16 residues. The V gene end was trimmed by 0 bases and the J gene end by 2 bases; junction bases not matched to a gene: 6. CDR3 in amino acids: CASSLAGGTGTYEQYF. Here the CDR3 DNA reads TGCGCCAGCAGCTTGGCCGGCGGGACAGGGACCTACGAGCAGTACTTC.

The CDR3 nucleotides are TGTGCCAGCAGTTTATCCGCAGCTAACTATGGCTACACCTTC. It codes for CASSLSAANYGYTF. The chain employs TRBV28 and TRBJ1-2, with D unresolved. Between the trimmed V and J ends, which lost 1 base and 0 bases, there was a span of 6 bases. The CDR3 contains 14 residues. CDR1 and CDR2 (germline): MDHEN, SYDVKM.

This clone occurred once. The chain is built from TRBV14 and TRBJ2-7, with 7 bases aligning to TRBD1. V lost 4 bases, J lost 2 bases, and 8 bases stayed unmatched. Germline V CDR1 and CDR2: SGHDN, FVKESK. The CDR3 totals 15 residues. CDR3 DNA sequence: TGTGCCAGCAGCCCGACAAAAGGGGGCCCCTACGAGCAGTACTTC. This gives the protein CASSPTKGGPYEQYF.

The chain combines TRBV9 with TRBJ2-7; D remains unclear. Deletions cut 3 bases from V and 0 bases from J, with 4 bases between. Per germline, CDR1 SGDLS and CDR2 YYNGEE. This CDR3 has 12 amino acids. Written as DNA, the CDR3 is TGTGCCAGCAGCGATAGCTCCTACGAGCAGTACTTC. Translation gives CASSDSSYEQYF.

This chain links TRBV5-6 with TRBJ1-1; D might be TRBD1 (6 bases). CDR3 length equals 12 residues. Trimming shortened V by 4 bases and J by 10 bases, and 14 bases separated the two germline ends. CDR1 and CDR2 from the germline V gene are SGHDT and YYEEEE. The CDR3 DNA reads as TGTGCCAGCAGCCCCGGGGGGGCGACAGCTTTCTTT. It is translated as CASSPGGATAFF.

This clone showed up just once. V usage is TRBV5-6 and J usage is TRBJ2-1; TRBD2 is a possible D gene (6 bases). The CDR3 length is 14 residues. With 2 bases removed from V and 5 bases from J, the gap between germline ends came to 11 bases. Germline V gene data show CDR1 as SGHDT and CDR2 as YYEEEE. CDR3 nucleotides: TGTGCCAGCAGCTTAGGCCTAGCGAACAATGAGCAGTTCTTC. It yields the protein CASSLGLANNEQFF.

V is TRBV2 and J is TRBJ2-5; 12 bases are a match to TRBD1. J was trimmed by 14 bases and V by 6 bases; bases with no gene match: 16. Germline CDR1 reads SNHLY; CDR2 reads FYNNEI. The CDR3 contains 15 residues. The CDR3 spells CASRGTGTGGNVLYF. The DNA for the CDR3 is TGTGCCAGCAGAGGGACTGGGACAGGGGGCAACGTTTTATACTTC.

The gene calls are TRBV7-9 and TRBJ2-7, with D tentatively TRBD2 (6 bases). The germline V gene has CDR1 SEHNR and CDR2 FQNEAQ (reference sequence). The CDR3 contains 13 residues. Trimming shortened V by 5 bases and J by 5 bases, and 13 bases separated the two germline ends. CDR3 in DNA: TGTGCCAGCAGCACCCGACTAGTCGACGAGCAGTACTTC. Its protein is CASSTRLVDEQYF.

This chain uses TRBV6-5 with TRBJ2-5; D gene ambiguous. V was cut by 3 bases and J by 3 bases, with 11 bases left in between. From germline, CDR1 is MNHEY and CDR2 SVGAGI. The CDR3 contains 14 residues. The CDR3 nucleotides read TGTGCCAGCAGTTATTCTATCCTTAAAGAGACCCAGTACTTC. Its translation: CASSYSILKETQYF.

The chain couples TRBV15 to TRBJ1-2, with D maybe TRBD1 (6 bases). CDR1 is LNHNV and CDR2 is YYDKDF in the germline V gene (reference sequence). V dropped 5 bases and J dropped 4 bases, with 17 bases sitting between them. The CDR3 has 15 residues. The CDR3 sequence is CATSAIAGVVYGYTF. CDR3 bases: TGTGCCACCAGCGCCATCGCAGGGGTGGTCTATGGCTACACCTTC.

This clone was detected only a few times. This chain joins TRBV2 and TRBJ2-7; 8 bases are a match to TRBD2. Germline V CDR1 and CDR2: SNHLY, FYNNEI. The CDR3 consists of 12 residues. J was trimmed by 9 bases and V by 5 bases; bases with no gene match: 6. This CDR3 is CASSTGLAGQYF. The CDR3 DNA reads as TGTGCCAGCAGTACCGGACTAGCAGGGCAGTACTTC.

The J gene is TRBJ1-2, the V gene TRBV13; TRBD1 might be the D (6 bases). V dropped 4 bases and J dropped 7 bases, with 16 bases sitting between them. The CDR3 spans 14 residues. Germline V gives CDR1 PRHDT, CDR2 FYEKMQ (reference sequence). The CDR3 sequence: CASSSGGAVGGYTF. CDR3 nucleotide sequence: TGTGCCAGCAGCTCTGGGGGCGCGGTGGGTGGCTACACCTTC.